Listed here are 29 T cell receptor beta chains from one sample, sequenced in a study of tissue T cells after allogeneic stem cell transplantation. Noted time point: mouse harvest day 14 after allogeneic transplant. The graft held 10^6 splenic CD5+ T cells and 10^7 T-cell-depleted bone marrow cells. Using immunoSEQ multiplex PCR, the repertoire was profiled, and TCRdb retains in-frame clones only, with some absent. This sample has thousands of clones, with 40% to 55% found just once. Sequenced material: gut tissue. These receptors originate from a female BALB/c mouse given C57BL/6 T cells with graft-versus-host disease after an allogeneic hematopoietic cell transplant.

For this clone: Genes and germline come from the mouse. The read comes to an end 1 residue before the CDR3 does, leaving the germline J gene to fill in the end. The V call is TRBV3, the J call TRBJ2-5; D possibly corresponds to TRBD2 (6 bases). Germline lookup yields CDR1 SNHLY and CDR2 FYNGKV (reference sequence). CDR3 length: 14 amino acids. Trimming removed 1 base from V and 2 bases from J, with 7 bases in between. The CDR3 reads CASSLVGVQDTQYF. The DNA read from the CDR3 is TGTGCCAGCAGCTTAGTGGGGGTCCAAGACACCCAGTAC.

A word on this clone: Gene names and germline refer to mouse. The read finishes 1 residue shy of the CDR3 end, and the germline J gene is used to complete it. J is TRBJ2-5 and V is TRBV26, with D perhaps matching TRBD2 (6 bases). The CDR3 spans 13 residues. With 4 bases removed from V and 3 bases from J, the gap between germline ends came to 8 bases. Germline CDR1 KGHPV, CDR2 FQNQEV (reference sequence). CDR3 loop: CASSQGLQDTQYF. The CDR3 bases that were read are TGTGCCAGCAGTCAGGGACTTCAAGACACCCAGTAC.

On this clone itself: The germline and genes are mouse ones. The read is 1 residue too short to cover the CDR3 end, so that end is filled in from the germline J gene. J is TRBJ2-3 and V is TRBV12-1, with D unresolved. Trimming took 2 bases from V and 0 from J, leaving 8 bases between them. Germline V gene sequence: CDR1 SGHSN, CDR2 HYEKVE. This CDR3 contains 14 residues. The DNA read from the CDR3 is TGTGCCAGCTCTCCGACAACTAGTGCAGAAACGCTGTAT. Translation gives CASSPTTSAETLY. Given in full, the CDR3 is CASSPTTSAETLYF.

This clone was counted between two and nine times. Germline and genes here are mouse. CDR3 DNA (partial): TGTGCCAGCTCTTGGACTAGTCAAAACACCTTGTAC. Residues: CASSWTSQNTLY. The complete CDR3 protein is CASSWTSQNTLYF. The J gene is TRBJ2-4, the V gene TRBV12-2; tentative D call: TRBD2 (5 bases). The read gets to within 1 residue of the CDR3 end, and the germline J gene fills in the rest. Germline V gives CDR1 SGHLS, CDR2 HYDKME. V was cut by 3 bases and J by 0 bases, with 6 bases left in between. This CDR3 is 13 amino acids long.

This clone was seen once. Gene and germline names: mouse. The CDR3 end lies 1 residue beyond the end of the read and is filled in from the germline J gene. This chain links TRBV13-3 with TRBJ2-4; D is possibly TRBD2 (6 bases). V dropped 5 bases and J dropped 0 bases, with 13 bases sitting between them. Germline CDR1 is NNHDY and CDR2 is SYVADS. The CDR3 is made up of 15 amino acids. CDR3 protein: CASSPGTSSQNTLYF. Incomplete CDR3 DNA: TGTGCCAGCAGCCCCGGGACTTCTAGTCAAAACACCTTGTAC.

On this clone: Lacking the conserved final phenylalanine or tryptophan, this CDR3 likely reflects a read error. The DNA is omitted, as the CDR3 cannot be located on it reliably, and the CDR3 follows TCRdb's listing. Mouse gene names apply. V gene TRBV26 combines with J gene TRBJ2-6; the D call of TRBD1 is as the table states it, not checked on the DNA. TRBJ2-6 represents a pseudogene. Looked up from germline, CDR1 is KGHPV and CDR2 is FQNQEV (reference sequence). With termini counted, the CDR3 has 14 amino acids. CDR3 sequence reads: CASSLSKDNLALTD.

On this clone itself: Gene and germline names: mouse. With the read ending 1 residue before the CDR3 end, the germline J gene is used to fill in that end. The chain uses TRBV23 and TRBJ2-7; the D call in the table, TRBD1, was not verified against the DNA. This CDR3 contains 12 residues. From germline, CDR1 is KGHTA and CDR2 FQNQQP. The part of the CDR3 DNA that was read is TGCTCCAGCAGTCATACAGGGATGGAACAGTAC. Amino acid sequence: CSSSHTGMEQY. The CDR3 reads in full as CSSSHTGMEQYF.

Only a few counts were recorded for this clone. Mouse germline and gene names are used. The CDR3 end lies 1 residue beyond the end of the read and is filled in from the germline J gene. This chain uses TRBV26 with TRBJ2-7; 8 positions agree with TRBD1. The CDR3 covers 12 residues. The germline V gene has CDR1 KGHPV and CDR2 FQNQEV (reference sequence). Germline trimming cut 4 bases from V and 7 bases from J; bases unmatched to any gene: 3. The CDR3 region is CASSPTGEEQYF. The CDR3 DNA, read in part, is TGTGCCAGCAGTCCGACAGGGGAGGAACAGTAC.

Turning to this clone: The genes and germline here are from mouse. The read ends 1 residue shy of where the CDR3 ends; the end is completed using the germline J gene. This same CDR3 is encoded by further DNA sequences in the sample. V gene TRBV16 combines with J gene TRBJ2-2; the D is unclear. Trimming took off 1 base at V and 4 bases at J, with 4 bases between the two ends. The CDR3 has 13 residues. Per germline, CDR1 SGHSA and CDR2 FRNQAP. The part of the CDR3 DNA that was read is TGTGCAAGCAGCTTAGGGGGCACCGGGCAGCTCTAC. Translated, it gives CASSLGGTGQLY. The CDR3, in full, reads CASSLGGTGQLYF.

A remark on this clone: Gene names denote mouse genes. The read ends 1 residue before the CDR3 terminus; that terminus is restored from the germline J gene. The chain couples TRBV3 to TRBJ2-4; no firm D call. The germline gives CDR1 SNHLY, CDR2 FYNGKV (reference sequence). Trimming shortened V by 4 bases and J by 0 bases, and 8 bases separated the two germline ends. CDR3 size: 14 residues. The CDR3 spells CASSSGLSQNTLYF. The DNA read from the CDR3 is TGTGCCAGCAGCTCGGGCCTTAGTCAAAACACCTTGTAC.

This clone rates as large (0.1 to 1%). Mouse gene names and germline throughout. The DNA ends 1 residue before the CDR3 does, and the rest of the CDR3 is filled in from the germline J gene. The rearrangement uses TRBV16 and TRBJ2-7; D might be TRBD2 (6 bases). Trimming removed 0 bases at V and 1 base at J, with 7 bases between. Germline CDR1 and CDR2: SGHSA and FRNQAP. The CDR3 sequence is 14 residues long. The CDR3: CASSLDLGSYEQYF. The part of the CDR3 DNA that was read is TGTGCAAGCAGCTTAGATCTGGGGTCCTATGAACAGTAC.

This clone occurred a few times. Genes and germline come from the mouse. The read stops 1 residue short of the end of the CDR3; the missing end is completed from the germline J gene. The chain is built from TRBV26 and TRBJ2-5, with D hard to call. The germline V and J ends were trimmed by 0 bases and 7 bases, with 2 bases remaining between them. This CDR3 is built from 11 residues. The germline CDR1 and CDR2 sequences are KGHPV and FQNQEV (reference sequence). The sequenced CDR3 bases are TGTGCCAGCAGTCTGTCGTACACCCAGTAC. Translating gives CASSLSYTQY. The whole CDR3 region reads CASSLSYTQYF.

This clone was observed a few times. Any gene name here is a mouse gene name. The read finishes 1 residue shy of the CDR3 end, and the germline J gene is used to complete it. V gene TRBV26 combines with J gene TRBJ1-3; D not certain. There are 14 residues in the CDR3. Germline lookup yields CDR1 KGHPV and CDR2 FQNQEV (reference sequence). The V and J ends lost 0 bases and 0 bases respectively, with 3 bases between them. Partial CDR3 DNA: TGTGCCAGCAGTCTGTCCACTTCTGGAAATACGCTCTAT. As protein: CASSLSTSGNTLY. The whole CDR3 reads CASSLSTSGNTLYF. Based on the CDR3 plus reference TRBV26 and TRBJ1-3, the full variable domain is NSKVIQTPRYLVKGQGQKAKMRCIPEKGHPVVFWYQQNKNNEFKFLINFQNQEVLQQIDMTEKRFSAECPSNSPCSLEIQSSEAGDSALYLCASSLSTSGNTLYFGEGSRLIVV.

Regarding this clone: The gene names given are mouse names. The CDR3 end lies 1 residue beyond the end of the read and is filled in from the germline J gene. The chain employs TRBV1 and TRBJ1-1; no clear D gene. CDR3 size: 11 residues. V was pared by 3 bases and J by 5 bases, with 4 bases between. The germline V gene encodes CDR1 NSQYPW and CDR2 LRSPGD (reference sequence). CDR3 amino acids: CTCSAGTEVFF. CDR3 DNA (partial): TGCACCTGCAGTGCTGGGACAGAAGTCTTC.

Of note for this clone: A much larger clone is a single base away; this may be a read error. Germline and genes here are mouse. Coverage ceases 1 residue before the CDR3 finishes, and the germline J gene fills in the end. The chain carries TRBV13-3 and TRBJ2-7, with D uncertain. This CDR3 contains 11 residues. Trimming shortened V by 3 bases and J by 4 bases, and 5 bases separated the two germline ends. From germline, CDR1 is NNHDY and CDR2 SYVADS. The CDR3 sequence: CASSGGYEQYF. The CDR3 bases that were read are TGTGCCAGCAGTGGTGGGTATGAACAGTAC.

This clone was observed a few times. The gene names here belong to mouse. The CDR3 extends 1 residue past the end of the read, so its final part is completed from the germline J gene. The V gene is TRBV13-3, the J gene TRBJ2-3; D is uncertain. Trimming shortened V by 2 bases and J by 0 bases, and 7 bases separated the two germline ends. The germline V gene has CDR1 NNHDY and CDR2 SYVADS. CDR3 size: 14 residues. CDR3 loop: CASSDRRSAETLYF. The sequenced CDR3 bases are TGTGCCAGCAGTGACAGACGTAGTGCAGAAACGCTGTAT.

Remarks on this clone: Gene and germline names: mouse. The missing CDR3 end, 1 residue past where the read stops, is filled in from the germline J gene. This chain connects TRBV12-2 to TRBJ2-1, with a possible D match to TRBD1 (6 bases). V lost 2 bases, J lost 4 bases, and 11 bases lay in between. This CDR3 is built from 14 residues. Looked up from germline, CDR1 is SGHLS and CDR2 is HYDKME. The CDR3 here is CASSPPGQYAEQFF. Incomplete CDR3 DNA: TGTGCCAGCTCTCCACCGGGACAATATGCTGAGCAGTTC.

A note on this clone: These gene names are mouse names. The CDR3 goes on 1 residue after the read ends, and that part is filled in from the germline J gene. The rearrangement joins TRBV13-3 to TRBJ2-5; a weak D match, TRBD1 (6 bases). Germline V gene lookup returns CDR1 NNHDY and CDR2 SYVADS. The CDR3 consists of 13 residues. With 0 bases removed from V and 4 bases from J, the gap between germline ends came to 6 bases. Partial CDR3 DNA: TGTGCCAGCAGTGATGGGGACAAAGACACCCAGTAC. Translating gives CASSDGDKDTQY. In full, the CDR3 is CASSDGDKDTQYF.

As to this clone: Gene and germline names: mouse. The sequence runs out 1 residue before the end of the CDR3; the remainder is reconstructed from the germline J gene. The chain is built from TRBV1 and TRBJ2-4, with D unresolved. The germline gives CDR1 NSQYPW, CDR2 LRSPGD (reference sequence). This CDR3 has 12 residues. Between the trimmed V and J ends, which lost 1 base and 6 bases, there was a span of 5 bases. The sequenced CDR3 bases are TGCACCTGCAGTGCAGGATGGAACACCTTGTAC. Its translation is CTCSAGWNTLY. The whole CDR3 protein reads CTCSAGWNTLYF.

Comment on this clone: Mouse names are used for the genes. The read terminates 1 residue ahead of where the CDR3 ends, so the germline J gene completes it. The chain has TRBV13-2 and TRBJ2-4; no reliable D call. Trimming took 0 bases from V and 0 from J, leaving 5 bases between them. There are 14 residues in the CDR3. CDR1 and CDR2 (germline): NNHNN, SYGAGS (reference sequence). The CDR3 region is CASGDAGSQNTLYF. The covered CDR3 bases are TGTGCCAGCGGTGATGCCGGAAGTCAAAACACCTTGTAC.

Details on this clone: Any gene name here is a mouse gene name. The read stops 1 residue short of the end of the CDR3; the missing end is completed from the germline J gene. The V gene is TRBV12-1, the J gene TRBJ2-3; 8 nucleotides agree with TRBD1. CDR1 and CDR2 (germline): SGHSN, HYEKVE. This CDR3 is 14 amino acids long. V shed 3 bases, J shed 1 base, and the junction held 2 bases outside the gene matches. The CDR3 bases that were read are TGTGCCAGCTCTGAGACAGGGGGTGCAGAAACGCTGTAT. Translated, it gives CASSETGGAETLY. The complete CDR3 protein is CASSETGGAETLYF.

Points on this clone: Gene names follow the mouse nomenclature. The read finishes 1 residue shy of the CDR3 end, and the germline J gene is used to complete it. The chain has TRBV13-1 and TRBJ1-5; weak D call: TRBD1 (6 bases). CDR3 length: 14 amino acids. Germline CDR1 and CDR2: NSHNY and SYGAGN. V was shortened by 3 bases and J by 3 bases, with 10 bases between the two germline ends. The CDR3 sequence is CASSGQVGNQAPLF. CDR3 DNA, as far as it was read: TGTGCCAGCAGTGGACAGGTGGGCAACCAGGCTCCGCTT.

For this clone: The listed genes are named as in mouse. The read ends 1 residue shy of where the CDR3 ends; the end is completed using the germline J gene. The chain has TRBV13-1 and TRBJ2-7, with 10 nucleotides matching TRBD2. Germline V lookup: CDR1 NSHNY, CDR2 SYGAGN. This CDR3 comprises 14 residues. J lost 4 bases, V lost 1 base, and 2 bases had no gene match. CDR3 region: CASSDRLGGYEQYF. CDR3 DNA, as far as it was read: TGTGCCAGCAGTGATAGACTGGGGGGTTATGAACAGTAC.

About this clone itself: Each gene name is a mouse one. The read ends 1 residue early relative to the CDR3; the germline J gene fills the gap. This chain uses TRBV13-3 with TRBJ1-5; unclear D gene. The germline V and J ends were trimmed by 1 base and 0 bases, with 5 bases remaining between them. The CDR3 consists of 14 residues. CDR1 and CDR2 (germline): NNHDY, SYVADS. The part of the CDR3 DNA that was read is TGTGCCAGCAGTGATAGGAATAACAACCAGGCTCCGCTT. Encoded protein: CASSDRNNNQAPL. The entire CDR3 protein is CASSDRNNNQAPLF.

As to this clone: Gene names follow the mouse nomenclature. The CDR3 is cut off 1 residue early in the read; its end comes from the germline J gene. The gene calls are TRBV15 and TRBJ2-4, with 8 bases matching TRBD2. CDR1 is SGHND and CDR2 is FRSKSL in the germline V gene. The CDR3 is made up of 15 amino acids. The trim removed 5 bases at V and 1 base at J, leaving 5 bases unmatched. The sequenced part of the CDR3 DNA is TGTGCCAGCAGTCGGGGGGGCGCCGGTCAAAACACCTTGTAC. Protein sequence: CASSRGGAGQNTLY. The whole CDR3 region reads CASSRGGAGQNTLYF.

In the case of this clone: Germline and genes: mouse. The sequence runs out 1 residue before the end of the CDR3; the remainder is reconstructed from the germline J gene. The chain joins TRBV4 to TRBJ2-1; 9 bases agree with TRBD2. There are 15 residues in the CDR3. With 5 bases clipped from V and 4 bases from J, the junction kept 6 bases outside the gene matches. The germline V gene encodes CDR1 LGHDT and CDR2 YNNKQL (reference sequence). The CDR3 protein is CASSRDWEGYAEQFF. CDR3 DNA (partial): TGTGCCAGCAGCCGGGACTGGGAGGGGTATGCTGAGCAGTTC.

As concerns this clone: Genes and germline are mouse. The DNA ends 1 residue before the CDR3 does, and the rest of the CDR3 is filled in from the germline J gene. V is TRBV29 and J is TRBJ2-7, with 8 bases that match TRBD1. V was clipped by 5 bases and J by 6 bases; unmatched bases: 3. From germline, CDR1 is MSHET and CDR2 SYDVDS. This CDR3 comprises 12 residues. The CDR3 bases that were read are TGTGCTAGCAGTCCGACAGGGGTTGAACAGTAC. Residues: CASSPTGVEQY. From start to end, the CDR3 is CASSPTGVEQYF.

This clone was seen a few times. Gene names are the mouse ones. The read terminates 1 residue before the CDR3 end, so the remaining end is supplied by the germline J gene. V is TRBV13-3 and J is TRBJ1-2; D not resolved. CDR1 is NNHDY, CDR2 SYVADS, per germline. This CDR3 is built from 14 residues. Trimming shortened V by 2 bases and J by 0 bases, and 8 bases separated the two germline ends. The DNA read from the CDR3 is TGTGCCAGCAGTGAACACCCTGCAAACTCCGACTACACC. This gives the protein CASSEHPANSDYT. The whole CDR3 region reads CASSEHPANSDYTF.

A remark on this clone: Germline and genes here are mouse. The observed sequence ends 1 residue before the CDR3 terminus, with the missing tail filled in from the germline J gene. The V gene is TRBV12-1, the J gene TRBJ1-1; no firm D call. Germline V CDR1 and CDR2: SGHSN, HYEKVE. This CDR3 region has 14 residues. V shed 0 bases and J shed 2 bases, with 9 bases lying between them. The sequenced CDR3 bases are TGTGCCAGCTCTCTCGGAGACATCAACACAGAAGTCTTC. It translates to CASSLGDINTEVF. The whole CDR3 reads CASSLGDINTEVFF.